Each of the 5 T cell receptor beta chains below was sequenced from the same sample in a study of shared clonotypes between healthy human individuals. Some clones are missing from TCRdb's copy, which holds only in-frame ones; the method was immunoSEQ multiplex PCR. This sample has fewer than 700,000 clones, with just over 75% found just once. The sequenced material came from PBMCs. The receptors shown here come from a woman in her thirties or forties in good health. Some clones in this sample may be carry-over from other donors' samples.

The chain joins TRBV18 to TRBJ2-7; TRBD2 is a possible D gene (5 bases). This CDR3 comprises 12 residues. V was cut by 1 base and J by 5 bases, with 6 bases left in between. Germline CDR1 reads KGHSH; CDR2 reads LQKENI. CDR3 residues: CASSPRGNEQYF. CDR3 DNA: TGTGCCAGCTCACCACGAGGGAACGAGCAGTACTTC.

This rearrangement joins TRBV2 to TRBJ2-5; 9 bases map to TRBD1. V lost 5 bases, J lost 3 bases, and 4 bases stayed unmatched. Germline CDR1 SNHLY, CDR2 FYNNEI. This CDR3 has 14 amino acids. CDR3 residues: CASSYTGGEETQYF. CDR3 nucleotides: TGTGCCAGCAGTTACACAGGGGGCGAAGAGACCCAGTACTTC.

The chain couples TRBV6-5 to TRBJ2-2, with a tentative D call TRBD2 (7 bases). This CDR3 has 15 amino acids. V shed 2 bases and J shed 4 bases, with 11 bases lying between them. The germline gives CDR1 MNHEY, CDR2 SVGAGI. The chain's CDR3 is CASSYRGEGTGELFF. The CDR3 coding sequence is TGTGCCAGCAGTTACAGGGGGGAGGGCACCGGGGAGCTGTTTTTT.

CDR3 coding DNA: TGTGCCAGCAGCTTGGGGGGGCATGGTGAAGCTTTCTTT. Residues: CASSLGGHGEAFF. The rearrangement uses TRBV5-4 and TRBJ1-1, with a tentative D call TRBD1 (6 bases). The CDR3 is 13 amino acids. The germline V and J ends were trimmed by 0 bases and 7 bases, with 10 bases remaining between them. Looked up from germline, CDR1 is SGHNT and CDR2 is YYREEE (reference sequence).

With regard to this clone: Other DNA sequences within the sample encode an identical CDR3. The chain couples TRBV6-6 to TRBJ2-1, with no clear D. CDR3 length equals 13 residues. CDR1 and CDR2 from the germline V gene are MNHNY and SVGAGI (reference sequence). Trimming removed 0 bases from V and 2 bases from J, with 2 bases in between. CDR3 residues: CASSYSTYNEQFF. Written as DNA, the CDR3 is TGTGCCAGCAGTTACTCGACCTACAATGAGCAGTTCTTC.